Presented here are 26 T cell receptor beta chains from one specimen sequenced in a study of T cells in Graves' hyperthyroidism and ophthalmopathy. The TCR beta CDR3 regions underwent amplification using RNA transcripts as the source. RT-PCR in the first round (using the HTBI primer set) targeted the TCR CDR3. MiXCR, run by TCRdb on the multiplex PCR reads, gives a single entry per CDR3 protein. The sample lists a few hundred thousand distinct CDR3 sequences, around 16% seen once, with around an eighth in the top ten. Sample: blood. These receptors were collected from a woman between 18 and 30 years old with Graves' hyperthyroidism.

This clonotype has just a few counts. In nucleotides, the CDR3 is TGTGCCAGCAGCCCCCTTCTCGGGGCCAACGTCCTGACTTTC. This sequence encodes CASSPLLGANVLTF. The chain combines TRBV3-1 with TRBJ2-6; no clear D gene. Germline V lookup: CDR1 LGHDT, CDR2 YNNKEL (reference sequence). V lost 4 bases to trimming and J lost 4 bases, with 8 bases between them. The CDR3 totals 14 residues.

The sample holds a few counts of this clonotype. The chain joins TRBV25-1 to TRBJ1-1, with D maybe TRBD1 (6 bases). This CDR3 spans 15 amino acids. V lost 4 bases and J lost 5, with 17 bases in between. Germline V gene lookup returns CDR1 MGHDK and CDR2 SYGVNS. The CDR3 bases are TGTGCCAGCAGTGTCGCCGGGACGGGGGCGACTGAAGCTTTCTTT. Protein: CASSVAGTGATEAFF.

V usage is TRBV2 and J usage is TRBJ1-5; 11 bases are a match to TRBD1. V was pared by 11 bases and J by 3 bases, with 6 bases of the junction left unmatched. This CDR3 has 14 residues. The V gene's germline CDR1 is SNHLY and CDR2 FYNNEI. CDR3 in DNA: TGTGCCGGCGGGACAGGGGGACCCAATCAGCCCCAGCATTTT. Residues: CAGGTGGPNQPQHF.

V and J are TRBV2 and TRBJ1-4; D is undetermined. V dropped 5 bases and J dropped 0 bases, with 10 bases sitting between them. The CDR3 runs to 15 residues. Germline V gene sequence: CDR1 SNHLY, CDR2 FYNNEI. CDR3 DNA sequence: TGTGCCAGCAGTCCCCCCGAAGCAACTAATGAAAAACTGTTTTTT. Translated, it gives CASSPPEATNEKLFF. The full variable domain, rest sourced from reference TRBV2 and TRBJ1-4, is EPEVTQTPSHQVTQMGQEVILRCVPISNHLYFYWYRQILGQKVEFLVSFYNNEISEKSEIFDDQFSVERPDGSNFTLKIRSTKLEDSAMYFCASSPPEATNEKLFFGSGTQLSVL.

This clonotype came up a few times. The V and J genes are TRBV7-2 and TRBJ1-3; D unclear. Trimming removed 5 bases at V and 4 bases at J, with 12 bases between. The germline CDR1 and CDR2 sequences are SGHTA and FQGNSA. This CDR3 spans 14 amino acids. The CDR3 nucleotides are TGTGCCAGCAGCCTCAGTCGGCCCGGAAACACCATATATTTT. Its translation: CASSLSRPGNTIYF.

The CDR3 sequence is CATSREGGEYYNEQFF. CDR3 coding DNA: TGTGCCACCAGCAGAGAGGGGGGGGAATACTACAATGAGCAGTTCTTC. The V and J genes are TRBV15 and TRBJ2-1; TRBD2 agrees at 7 bases. CDR3 length: 16 residues. The J segment lost 3 bases and the V segment lost 0 bases, leaving 5 bases of the junction unmatched. Per germline, CDR1 LNHNV and CDR2 YYDKDF (reference sequence).

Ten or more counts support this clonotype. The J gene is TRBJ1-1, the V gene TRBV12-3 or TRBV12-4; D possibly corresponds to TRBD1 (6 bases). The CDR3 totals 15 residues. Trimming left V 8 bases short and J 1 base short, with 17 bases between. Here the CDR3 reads CASRINLGGNTEAFF. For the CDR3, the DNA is TGTGCCAGCCGCATAAACTTAGGGGGGAACACTGAAGCTTTCTTT.

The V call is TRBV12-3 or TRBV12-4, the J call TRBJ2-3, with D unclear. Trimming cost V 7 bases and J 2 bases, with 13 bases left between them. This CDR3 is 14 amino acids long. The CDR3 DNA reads TGTGCCAGCACCACCCGATGGAACACAGATACGCAGTATTTT. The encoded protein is CASTTRWNTDTQYF.

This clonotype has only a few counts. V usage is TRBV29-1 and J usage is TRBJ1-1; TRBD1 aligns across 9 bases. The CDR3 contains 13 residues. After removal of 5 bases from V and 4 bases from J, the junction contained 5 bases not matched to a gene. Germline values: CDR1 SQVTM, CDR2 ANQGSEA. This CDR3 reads CSVRDRAATEAFF. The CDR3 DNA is TGCAGCGTTCGGGACAGGGCGGCCACTGAAGCTTTCTTT.

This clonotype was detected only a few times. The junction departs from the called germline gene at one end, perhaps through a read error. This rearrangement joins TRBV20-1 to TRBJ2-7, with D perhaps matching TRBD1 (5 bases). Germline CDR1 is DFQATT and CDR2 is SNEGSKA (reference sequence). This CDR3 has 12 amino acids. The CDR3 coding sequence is TGCAGGGCTATGGCGGACATCTCCGAGCAGTACTTC. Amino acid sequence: CRAMADISEQYF.

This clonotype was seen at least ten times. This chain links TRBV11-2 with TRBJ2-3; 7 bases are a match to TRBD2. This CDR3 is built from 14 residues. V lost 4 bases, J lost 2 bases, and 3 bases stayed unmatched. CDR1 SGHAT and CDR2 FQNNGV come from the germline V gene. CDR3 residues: CASSSGTNTDTQYF. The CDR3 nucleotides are TGTGCCAGCAGCTCCGGGACTAACACAGATACGCAGTATTTT.

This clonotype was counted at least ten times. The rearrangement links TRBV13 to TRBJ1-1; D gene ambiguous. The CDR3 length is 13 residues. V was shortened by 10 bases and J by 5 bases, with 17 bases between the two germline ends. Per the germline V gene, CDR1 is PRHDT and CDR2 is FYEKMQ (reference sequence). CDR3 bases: TGTGCCATGGGCACCGGACGGGAAACTGAAGCTTTCTTT. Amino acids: CAMGTGRETEAFF.

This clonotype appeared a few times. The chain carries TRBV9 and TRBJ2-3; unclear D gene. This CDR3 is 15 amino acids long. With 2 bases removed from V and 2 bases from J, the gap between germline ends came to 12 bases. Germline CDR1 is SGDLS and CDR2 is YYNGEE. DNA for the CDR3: TGTGCCAGCAGCGTGGCACCCGGCTCCACAGATACGCAGTATTTT. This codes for CASSVAPGSTDTQYF.

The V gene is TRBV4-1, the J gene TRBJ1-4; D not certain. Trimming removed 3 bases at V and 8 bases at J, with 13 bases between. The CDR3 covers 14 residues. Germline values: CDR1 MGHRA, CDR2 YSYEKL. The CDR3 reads CASSQSPFDEKLFF. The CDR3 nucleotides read TGCGCCAGCAGCCAGTCCCCTTTCGACGAAAAACTGTTTTTT.

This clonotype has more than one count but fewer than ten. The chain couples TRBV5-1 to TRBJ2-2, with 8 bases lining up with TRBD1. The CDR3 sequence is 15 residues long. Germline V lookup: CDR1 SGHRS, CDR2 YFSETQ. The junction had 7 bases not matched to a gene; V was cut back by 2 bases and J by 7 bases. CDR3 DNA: TGCGCCAGCAGCTTTTTCCAGGGGGCTGTCGGGGAGCTGTTTTTT. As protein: CASSFFQGAVGELFF.

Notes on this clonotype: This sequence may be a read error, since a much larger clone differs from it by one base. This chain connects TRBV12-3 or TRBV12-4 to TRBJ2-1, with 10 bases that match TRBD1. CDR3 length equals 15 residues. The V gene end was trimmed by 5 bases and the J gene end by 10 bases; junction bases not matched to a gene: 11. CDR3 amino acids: CASSRGQGPSNEQFF. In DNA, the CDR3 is TGTGCCAGCAGTCGGGGACAGGGGCCATCTAACGAGCAGTTCTTC.

The CDR3 spells CATSQEGRWSYGYTF. Written as DNA, the CDR3 is TGTGCCACCAGCCAGGAAGGACGGTGGAGTTATGGCTACACCTTC. V and J are TRBV15 and TRBJ1-2; D is ambiguous. The V end was cut by 5 bases, the J end by 5 bases, with 18 bases between. Germline V gene lookup returns CDR1 LNHNV and CDR2 YYDKDF (reference sequence). This CDR3 has 15 amino acids.

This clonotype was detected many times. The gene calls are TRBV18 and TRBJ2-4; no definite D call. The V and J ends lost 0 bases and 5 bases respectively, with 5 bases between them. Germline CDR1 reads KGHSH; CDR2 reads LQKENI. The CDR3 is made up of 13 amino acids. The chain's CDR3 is CASSPPSQNIQYF. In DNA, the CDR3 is TGTGCCAGCTCACCACCAAGCCAAAACATTCAGTACTTC.

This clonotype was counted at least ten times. The CDR3 is CASSSRLAGTPQYTQYF. CDR3 bases: TGTGCCAGCAGTTCCCGACTAGCGGGGACGCCACAGTATACGCAGTATTTT. V is TRBV27 and J is TRBJ2-3; 11 nucleotides match TRBD2. Trimming cost V 4 bases and J 7 bases; bases outside gene matches: 13. The germline gives CDR1 MNHEY, CDR2 SMNVEV (reference sequence). The CDR3 contains 17 residues.

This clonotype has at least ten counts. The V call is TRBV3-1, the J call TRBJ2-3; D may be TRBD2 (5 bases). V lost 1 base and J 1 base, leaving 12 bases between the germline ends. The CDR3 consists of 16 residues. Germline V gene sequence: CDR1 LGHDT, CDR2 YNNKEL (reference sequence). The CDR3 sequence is CASSQVPGIGTDTQYF. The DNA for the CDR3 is TGTGCCAGCAGCCAAGTACCGGGAATCGGCACAGATACGCAGTATTTT.

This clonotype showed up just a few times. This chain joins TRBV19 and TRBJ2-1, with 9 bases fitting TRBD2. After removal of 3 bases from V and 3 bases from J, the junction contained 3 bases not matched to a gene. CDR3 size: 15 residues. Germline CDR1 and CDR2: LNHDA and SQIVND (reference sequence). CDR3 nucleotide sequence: TGTGCCAGTAGTATTTCTAGCGGGGACTACAATGAGCAGTTCTTC. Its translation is CASSISSGDYNEQFF.

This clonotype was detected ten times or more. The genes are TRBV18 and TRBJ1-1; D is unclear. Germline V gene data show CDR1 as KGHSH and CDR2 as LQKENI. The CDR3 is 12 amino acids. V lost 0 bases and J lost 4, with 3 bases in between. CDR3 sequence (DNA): TGTGCCAGCTCACCACCGCGCACTGAAGCTTTCTTT. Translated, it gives CASSPPRTEAFF.

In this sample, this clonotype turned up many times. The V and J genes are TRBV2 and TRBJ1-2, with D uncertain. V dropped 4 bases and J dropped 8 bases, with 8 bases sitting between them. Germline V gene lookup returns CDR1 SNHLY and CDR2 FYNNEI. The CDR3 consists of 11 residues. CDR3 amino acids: CASSGRGGYTF. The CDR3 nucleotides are TGTGCCAGCAGTGGGCGGGGAGGCTACACCTTC.

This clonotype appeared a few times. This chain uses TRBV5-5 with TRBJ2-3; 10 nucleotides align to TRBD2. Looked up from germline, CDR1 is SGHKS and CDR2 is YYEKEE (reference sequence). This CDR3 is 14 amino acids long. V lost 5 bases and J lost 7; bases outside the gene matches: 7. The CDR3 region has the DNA TGTGCCAGCAGACGGAGCGGGGGGGCTAATACGCAGTATTTT. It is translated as CASRRSGGANTQYF.

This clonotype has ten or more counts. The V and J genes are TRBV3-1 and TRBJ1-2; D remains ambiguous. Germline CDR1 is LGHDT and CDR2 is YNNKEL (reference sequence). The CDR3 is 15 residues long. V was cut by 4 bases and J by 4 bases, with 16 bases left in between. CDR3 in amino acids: CASSRGTPMIYGYTF. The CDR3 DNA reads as TGTGCCAGCAGCCGCGGAACCCCAATGATCTATGGCTACACCTTC.

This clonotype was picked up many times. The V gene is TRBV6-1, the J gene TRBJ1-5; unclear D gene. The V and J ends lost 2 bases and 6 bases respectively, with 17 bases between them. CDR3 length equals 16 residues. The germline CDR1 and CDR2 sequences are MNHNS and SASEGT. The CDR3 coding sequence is TGTGCCAGCAGTGAATCGGTCGACATTAGTCCTCAGCCCCAGCATTTT. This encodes CASSESVDISPQPQHF.